Below, one TCR beta chain is given with its context. CDR1 ENHRY and CDR2 SYGVKD come from the germline V gene. The CDR3 has 14 amino acids. V gave up 5 bases and J gave up 1 base; unmatched junction bases: 4. TCRdb independently ran MiXCR on the RT-PCR reads; one entry per CDR3 protein. Of more than 550,000 distinct CDR3 sequences in the sample, 13% to 15% are singletons; the top ten hold 3.6%. The sample consisted of memory CD4+ T cells from blood. The origin of this receptor is a female donor in good health, serving as a healthy control. The gene calls are TRBV10-3 and TRBJ2-5; TRBD1 aligns across 7 bases. CDR3 DNA: TGTGCCATCAGTAAGAGGGGGCCCCAAGAGACCCAGTACTTC. Protein sequence: CAISKRGPQETQYF.